A selection of T cell receptor beta chains follows, all from one sample in a study of T cells in Graves' hyperthyroidism and ophthalmopathy. TCRdb re-analysed the multiplex PCR reads in MiXCR, keeping a single row per CDR3 protein. The data hold some 210,000 distinct CDR3 sequences, with approximately 17% observed a single time. Sequenced sample: blood. These receptors all come from a man aged 50-60 years with Graves' hyperthyroidism. CDR3s include the opening cysteine and the closing phenylalanine or tryptophan. The order of the fields is D gene, CDR3 length, clone size, J gene, V gene, CDR3 DNA, CDR3 protein. D genes are given only for firm matches. Size values are once, few and many counts, or a class for expanded clones, and some rows have none.

TRBD2	15	many	TRBJ2-5	TRBV11-2	TGTGCCAGCAGCTTCGCTGGCGGGAGCGGGGAGACCCAGTACTTC	CASSFAGGSGETQYF
TRBD2	14	NA	TRBJ2-1	TRBV30	TGTGCCTGGAGTGTTAGCGGGATATACAATGAGCAGTTCTTC	CAWSVSGIYNEQFF
NA	18	many	TRBJ2-3	TRBV28	TGTGCCAGCAGGCCAGGGGTCTCACTCGAAAGCCCCTCAGATACGCAGTATTTT	CASRPGVSLESPSDTQYF
TRBD1	16	few	TRBJ2-5	TRBV28	TGTGCCAGCAGTTCCCCGGGACAGAGCCTACAAGAGACCCAGTACTTC	CASSSPGQSLQETQYF
NA	14	many	TRBJ2-3	TRBV2	TGTGCCAGCAAGTCCAGGGTTATCACAGATACGCAGTATTTT	CASKSRVITDTQYF
NA	10	many	TRBJ2-1	TRBV28	TGTGCCAGCAGCTTAAATGAGCAGTTCTTC	CASSLNEQFF
TRBD1	13	NA	TRBJ2-5	TRBV2	TGTGCCAGCGGGGCTGACAGGGGGGAGACCCAGTACTTC	CASGADRGETQYF
NA	13	NA	TRBJ1-5	TRBV5-1	TGCGCCAGCAGCTTGGAGGGAACTCAGCCCCAGCATTTT	CASSLEGTQPQHF
NA	13	many	TRBJ2-2	TRBV6-6	TGTGCCAGCAGTTATTCGCACACCGGGGAGCTGTTTTTT	CASSYSHTGELFF
TRBD2	15	NA	TRBJ2-7	TRBV15	TGTGCCACCAGCAGAGAACCTGGGACTAGTTACGAGCAGTACTTC	CATSREPGTSYEQYF
TRBD2	15	few	TRBJ2-2	TRBV5-1	TGCGCCAGCAGCTTTACTAGCGGGATTTACGGGGAGCTGTTTTTT	CASSFTSGIYGELFF
NA	14	many	TRBJ1-1	TRBV20-1	TGCAGTGCCAGAGACAGGCTGACGAACACTGAAGCTTTCTTT	CSARDRLTNTEAFF
TRBD1	12	many	TRBJ1-1	TRBV20-1	TGCAGTGCCTACCGGGACAGTAACCAAGCTTTCTTT	CSAYRDSNQAFF
NA	12	NA	TRBJ2-5	TRBV4-2	TGTGCCAGCAGCCAAGGCGAAGAGACCCAGTACTTC	CASSQGEETQYF
TRBD2	15	few	TRBJ2-7	TRBV4-1	TGCGCCAGCAGCCGATCCCCTAGCGGGAGTAACGAGCAGTACTTC	CASSRSPSGSNEQYF
TRBD1	14	NA	TRBJ2-5	TRBV12-3/TRBV12-4	TGTGCCAGCAGTCCCAGGACAGGGGGGGAGACCCAGTACTTC	CASSPRTGGETQYF
NA	14	NA	TRBJ1-1	TRBV19	TGTGCCAGTACCGCGGCCAGTCTGAACACTGAAGCTTTCTTT	CASTAASLNTEAFF
NA	11	NA	TRBJ1-1	TRBV7-7	TGTGCTAGCAGCCGTAGGACTGAAGCTTTCTTT	CASSRRTEAFF
TRBD1	14	many	TRBJ2-7	TRBV6-1	TGTGCCAGCAGCCAGAGGACAGGGACGGACGAGCAGTACTTC	CASSQRTGTDEQYF
NA	14	NA	TRBJ2-1	TRBV7-9	TGTGCCAGCAGCACGGGCCCTACCTACAATGAGCAGTTCTTC	CASSTGPTYNEQFF
NA	11	NA	TRBJ1-3	TRBV28	TGTGCCAGCACCCACGGAAACACCATATATTTT	CASTHGNTIYF
NA	17	many	TRBJ2-3	TRBV2	TGTGCCAGCAGTGAAGATTCGGGCCTATATAGCACAGATACGCAGTATTTT	CASSEDSGLYSTDTQYF
TRBD1	16	many	TRBJ1-2	TRBV20-1	TGCAGTGCTACCTCCTATGGACAGGGCCTCAACTATGGCTACACCTTC	CSATSYGQGLNYGYTF
NA	11	many	TRBJ2-1	TRBV20-1	TGCAGTGCTAGAGTGGGCCATGAGCAGTTCTTC	CSARVGHEQFF
TRBD1	14	many	TRBJ1-2	TRBV28	TGTGCCAGCAGTCGGACAGGGTCTAACTATGGCTACACCTTC	CASSRTGSNYGYTF
NA	14	many	TRBJ2-7	TRBV15	TGTGCCACCAGCAGAGATCGTGGGATATACGAGCAGTACTTC	CATSRDRGIYEQYF
NA	16	many	TRBJ2-1	TRBV28	TGTGCCAGCAGTTCCCCGACAGCGGGACACTACAATGAGCAGTTCTTC	CASSSPTAGHYNEQFF
NA	13	NA	TRBJ2-5	TRBV10-3	TGTGCCATCAGTCTGGGCAGCCAAGAGACCCAGTACTTC	CAISLGSQETQYF
NA	15	few	TRBJ2-7	TRBV18	TGTGCCAGCTCACCACAGTCGGGGGCGTTCTACGAGCAGTACTTC	CASSPQSGAFYEQYF
NA	15	many	TRBJ1-2	TRBV6-5	TGTGCCAGCAGTTACTCGGTCGTTCCCCTGGAGGGCTACACCTTC	CASSYSVVPLEGYTF
NA	13	NA	TRBJ2-5	TRBV7-9	TGTGCCAGCAGCTTAACCACCGAAGAGACCCAGTACTTC	CASSLTTEETQYF
NA	13	many	TRBJ2-7	TRBV28	TGTGCCAGCAGTTTATACAGGGTGGACGAGCAGTACTTC	CASSLYRVDEQYF
NA	14	many	TRBJ2-2	TRBV10-3	TGTGCCATCAGTGGAACAGCGAACACCGGGGAGCTGTTTTTT	CAISGTANTGELFF
TRBD2	14	NA	TRBJ2-1	TRBV14	TGTGCCAGCAGCCTCCTGACTAGCGGGACTGAGCAGTTCTTC	CASSLLTSGTEQFF
NA	12	many	TRBJ2-5	TRBV12-3/TRBV12-4	TGTGCCAGCAGTTTAGGAATCGAGACCCAGTACTTC	CASSLGIETQYF
NA	16	NA	TRBJ2-2	TRBV7-3	TGTGCCAGCAGCTTAATAGCAGGGTCGAACACCGGGGAGCTGTTTTTT	CASSLIAGSNTGELFF
NA	15	few	TRBJ2-1	TRBV11-1	TGTGCCAGCAGCCAGGGGGGGACTCTTTACAATGAGCAGTTCTTC	CASSQGGTLYNEQFF
TRBD1	15	once	TRBJ2-5	TRBV5-1	TGCGCCAGCAGCTCCAACCCTGACCCAGGGGGGACCCAGTACTTC	CASSSNPDPGGTQYF
NA	12	few	TRBJ2-5	TRBV6-1	TGTGCCAGCAGTGAAGACAGTAGGCCGGGGTACTTC	CASSEDSRPGYF
NA	14	NA	TRBJ1-1	TRBV19	TGTGCCAGTAGTATTGGTGGGGGGAGCACTGAAGCTTTCTTT	CASSIGGGSTEAFF
NA	15	many	TRBJ1-5	TRBV6-1	TGTGCCAGCAGGGGGAACCACTATAGCAATCAGCCCCAGCATTTT	CASRGNHYSNQPQHF
TRBD1	12	few	TRBJ2-1	TRBV5-1	TGCGCCAGCAGCGGACAGGGTAATGAGCAGTTCTTC	CASSGQGNEQFF